One sample yielded the 28 T cell receptor beta chains listed below, sequenced in a study of blood T cell repertoires in COVID-19. Libraries were prepared by immunoSEQ multiplex PCR; TCRdb keeps only in-frame clonotypes and omits some of them. The data hold hundreds of thousands of clones, with approximately 85% observed a single time. The sample comprised PBMCs or T cells enriched from blood (not recorded which). These receptors were taken from a man aged 30 to 45 who had recovered from COVID-19.

The chain links TRBV15 to TRBJ1-5; D perhaps matches TRBD1 (5 bases). Trimming pared 0 bases from V and 6 bases from J, leaving 15 bases between. Germline V gene sequence: CDR1 LNHNV, CDR2 YYDKDF (reference sequence). The CDR3 has 16 residues. The CDR3 sequence is CATSREEPGNGQPQHF. DNA for the CDR3: TGTGCCACCAGCAGAGAGGAGCCAGGGAATGGTCAGCCCCAGCATTTT.

The gene calls are TRBV6-2 or TRBV6-3 and TRBJ2-7; D is perhaps TRBD1 (6 bases). Trimming stripped 5 bases from V and 2 bases from J, with 16 bases between. CDR3 length: 15 amino acids. In germline, CDR1 is MNHEY, CDR2 SVGEGT. The CDR3 protein is CASSLPPKGAYEQYF. CDR3 DNA: TGTGCCAGCAGTCTACCCCCCAAGGGGGCCTACGAGCAGTACTTC.

This sequence joins TRBV5-4 and TRBJ1-4; D unresolved. Per the germline V gene, CDR1 is SGHNT and CDR2 is YYREEE (reference sequence). The CDR3 runs 15 residues. The V end lost 3 bases, the J end lost 7 bases, and 16 bases lay between the germline ends. CDR3 sequence (DNA): TGTGCCAGCAGCTCCGCTGAAGGCGCGGGTGAAAAACTGTTTTTT. Its translation: CASSSAEGAGEKLFF.

V gene TRBV30 combines with J gene TRBJ1-2; D not certain. V lost 2 bases to trimming and J lost 6 bases, with 10 bases between them. From germline, CDR1 is GTSNPN and CDR2 SVGIG (reference sequence). The CDR3 sequence is 12 residues long. The CDR3 reads CAWSLRVHGYTF. The CDR3, as DNA: TGTGCCTGGAGTCTGAGGGTTCATGGCTACACCTTC.

The chain couples TRBV11-2 to TRBJ1-1; 8 bases map to TRBD1. The trim removed 4 bases at V and 1 base at J, leaving 2 bases unmatched. The CDR3 runs to 14 residues. Germline CDR1 is SGHAT and CDR2 is FQNNGV. This chain's CDR3 is CASSWQGANTEAFF. The DNA of the CDR3 is TGTGCCAGCAGCTGGCAGGGGGCGAACACTGAAGCTTTCTTT.

The rearrangement joins TRBV6-5 to TRBJ1-2, with 7 bases matching TRBD1. V was clipped by 7 bases and J by 6 bases; unmatched bases: 11. There are 14 residues in the CDR3. In germline, CDR1 is MNHEY, CDR2 SVGAGI. The CDR3 DNA sequence: TGTGCCAGCATTCTGGACAGGATGGGCAATGGCTACACCTTC. This sequence encodes CASILDRMGNGYTF.

This rearrangement joins TRBV9 to TRBJ2-5, with 13 bases matching TRBD2. The CDR3 loop spans 16 amino acids. Germline assignment: CDR1 SGDLS and CDR2 YYNGEE. With 3 bases clipped from V and 4 bases from J, the junction kept 6 bases outside the gene matches. As DNA, the CDR3 is TGTGCCAGCAGCGCCCGGACTAGCGGGGGCCGAGAGACCCAGTACTTC. It yields the protein CASSARTSGGRETQYF. The full variable domain, its missing parts supplied by reference TRBV9 and TRBJ2-5, is DSGVTQTPKHLITATGQRVTLRCSPRSGDLSVYWYQQSLDQGLQFLIQYYNGEERAKGNILERFSAQQFPDLHSELNLSSLELGDSALYFCASSARTSGGRETQYFGPGTRLLVL.

The chain links TRBV28 to TRBJ1-4; 10 bases match TRBD1. The germline V gene encodes CDR1 MDHEN and CDR2 SYDVKM. The V segment lost 5 bases and the J segment 8 bases; nucleotides outside the gene matches: 11. The CDR3 is made up of 16 amino acids. The CDR3 nucleotides are TGTGCCAGCAGTACCCAGGGGACAGGGGTAAAGGAAAAACTGTTTTTT. This translates into CASSTQGTGVKEKLFF.

This chain links TRBV29-1 with TRBJ2-7; 10 nucleotides line up with TRBD1. CDR1 and CDR2 from the germline V gene are SQVTM and ANQGSEA. CDR3 length: 13 amino acids. After removal of 8 bases from V and 6 bases from J, the junction contained 10 bases not matched to a gene. In DNA, the CDR3 is TGCAGCCCCAGGGGGACAGGGGTCGCCGAGCAGTACTTC. This codes for CSPRGTGVAEQYF.

This clone was detected a few times. V gene TRBV27 combines with J gene TRBJ1-6; D perhaps matches TRBD1 (6 bases). This CDR3 comprises 14 residues. From germline, CDR1 is MNHEY and CDR2 SMNVEV (reference sequence). V lost 3 bases, J lost 10 bases, and 13 bases lay in between. The CDR3 coding sequence is TGTGCCAGCAGTTTGTCCAGAGGGGGATCACCCCTCCACTTT. Protein: CASSLSRGGSPLHF.

V is TRBV11-3 and J is TRBJ2-4, with 7 nucleotides matching TRBD1. After removal of 0 bases from V and 8 bases from J, the junction contained 1 base not matched to a gene. Germline V gene data show CDR1 as SGHNT and CDR2 as YENEEA. The CDR3 runs to 13 residues. The CDR3 sequence is CASSLEGGDIQYF. In DNA form, the CDR3 reads TGTGCCAGCAGCTTAGAAGGGGGCGACATTCAGTACTTC.

Notes on this clone: Within the sample, other DNA sequences also encode this same CDR3. The chain joins TRBV2 to TRBJ1-5; 10 positions agree with TRBD1. J was trimmed by 2 bases and V by 6 bases; bases with no gene match: 4. CDR1 and CDR2 (germline): SNHLY, FYNNEI. The CDR3 runs 15 residues. This CDR3 is CASSDRGRGNQPQHF. Here the CDR3 DNA reads TGTGCCAGCAGCGACAGGGGGCGCGGCAATCAGCCCCAGCATTTT.

As regards this clone: Germline is not matched at one junction end, which may reflect a read error. The rearrangement links TRBV29-1 to TRBJ1-1, with 7 bases that match TRBD1. CDR1 SQVTM and CDR2 ANQGSEA come from the germline V gene. The CDR3 sequence is 14 residues long. CDR3: CSVQTLQGNPEAFF. The DNA for the CDR3 is TGCAGCGTACAAACCTTACAGGGGAACCCTGAAGCTTTCTTT.

This clone appeared a few times. The chain combines TRBV7-9 with TRBJ1-2, with a tentative D call TRBD1 (5 bases). In germline, CDR1 is SEHNR, CDR2 FQNEAQ (reference sequence). The length of the CDR3 is 13 residues. Trimming left V 11 bases short and J 2 bases short, with 15 bases between. In DNA form, the CDR3 reads TGTGCCGGTAACATGGAGGGGAACTATGGCTACACCTTC. Translated: CAGNMEGNYGYTF.

As for this clone: This specimen includes other DNA sequences encoding the same CDR3. The rearrangement uses TRBV30 and TRBJ1-1, with TRBD1 identical over 7 bases. The germline V gene encodes CDR1 GTSNPN and CDR2 SVGIG (reference sequence). V was pared by 4 bases and J by 2 bases, with 4 bases of the junction left unmatched. This CDR3 region has 13 residues. CDR3 nucleotide sequence: TGTGCCTGGACCGGAGGGGGCAACACTGAAGCTTTCTTT. This translates into CAWTGGGNTEAFF.

This clone has a count of ten or more. This chain connects TRBV10-3 to TRBJ1-3, with 7 nucleotides matching TRBD1. CDR1 is ENHRY, CDR2 SYGVKD, per germline. This CDR3 is built from 15 residues. V shed 7 bases and J 0 bases; nucleotides not matched to a gene: 6. Here the CDR3 reads CAIMRTGTSGNTIYF. In DNA, the CDR3 is TGTGCCATCATGAGGACAGGTACCTCTGGAAACACCATATATTTT.

This rearrangement joins TRBV27 to TRBJ2-4; a weak D match, TRBD1 (5 bases). Trimming left V 4 bases short and J 9 bases short, with 13 bases between. This CDR3 spans 13 amino acids. CDR1 is MNHEY, CDR2 SMNVEV, per germline (reference sequence). The DNA of the CDR3 is TGTGCCAGCAGTTCCCCAGGGATTAGCATTCAGTACTTC. Its protein is CASSSPGISIQYF.

This rearrangement joins TRBV27 to TRBJ1-2; 7 bases match TRBD1. V lost 2 bases, J lost 2 bases, and 2 bases stayed unmatched. Per the germline V gene, CDR1 is MNHEY and CDR2 is SMNVEV (reference sequence). This CDR3 is built from 14 residues. The CDR3 DNA follows: TGTGCCAGCAGTTTAACAGGGGCAAACTATGGCTACACCTTC. Translated, it gives CASSLTGANYGYTF.

The CDR3 DNA is TGTGCCAGCAGCGGGGCGGGGGGCGCAGATACGCAGTATTTT. Its protein product is CASSGAGGADTQYF. V and J are TRBV6-5 and TRBJ2-3; 8 positions match TRBD2. CDR1 and CDR2 (germline): MNHEY, SVGAGI. The CDR3 length is 14 residues. V shed 6 bases, J shed 4 bases, and the junction held 6 bases outside the gene matches.

The chain combines TRBV4-2 with TRBJ1-2; TRBD1 agrees at 8 bases. Germline trimming cut 1 base from V and 8 bases from J; bases unmatched to any gene: 9. The germline V gene has CDR1 LGHNA and CDR2 YNFKEQ. CDR3 size: 15 residues. CDR3: CASSQVTQGASGYTF. The DNA of the CDR3 is TGTGCCAGCAGCCAAGTTACTCAGGGGGCGAGCGGCTACACCTTC.

The chain employs TRBV9 and TRBJ2-2, with 8 bases identical to TRBD2. This CDR3 region has 13 residues. The junction had 1 base not matched to a gene; V was cut back by 5 bases and J by 4 bases. Germline CDR1 SGDLS, CDR2 YYNGEE. In DNA, the CDR3 is TGTGCCAGCAGTCTAGCGGGCACCGGGGAGCTGTTTTTT. Protein: CASSLAGTGELFF.

The V and J genes are TRBV12-3 or TRBV12-4 and TRBJ2-1; D gene uncertain. The V gene lost 7 bases and the J gene lost 10 bases, with 11 bases spanning the gap. The length of the CDR3 is 11 residues. CDR3 nucleotide sequence: TGTGCCAGCATCTCGAGCCGCGAGCAGTTCTTC. This encodes CASISSREQFF.

This CDR3 reads CASSHEGRGTYTF. The CDR3 DNA reads as TGCGCCAGCAGCCATGAGGGGCGCGGGACGTACACCTTC. The V gene is TRBV4-1, the J gene TRBJ1-2; TRBD1 might be the D (5 bases). V lost 3 bases and J lost 11, with 16 bases in between. CDR1 and CDR2 from the germline V gene are MGHRA and YSYEKL. The CDR3 spans 13 residues.

The V call is TRBV27, the J call TRBJ2-3; D possibly corresponds to TRBD1 (5 bases). Germline assignment: CDR1 MNHEY and CDR2 SMNVEV (reference sequence). Trimming took off 8 bases at V and 2 bases at J, with 14 bases between the two ends. The CDR3 runs 14 residues. CDR3 amino acids: CASAVGGATDTQYF. The CDR3 DNA sequence: TGTGCCAGCGCCGTAGGTGGGGCCACAGATACGCAGTATTTT.

The rearrangement links TRBV4-3 to TRBJ2-7; D might be TRBD1 (5 bases). Looked up from germline, CDR1 is LGHNA and CDR2 is YSLEER. The germline V and J ends were trimmed by 0 bases and 0 bases, with 12 bases remaining between them. The CDR3 contains 16 residues. This chain's CDR3 is CASSQDWAGYSYEQYF. DNA for the CDR3: TGCGCCAGCAGCCAAGATTGGGCAGGGTACTCCTACGAGCAGTACTTC.

As regards this clone: This CDR3 is also generated by other DNA sequences in the sample. The gene calls are TRBV11-2 and TRBJ1-1; 7 bases are shared with TRBD1. The CDR3 runs 14 residues. The ends lost 3 bases at V and 0 bases at J; junction bases unmatched: 1. Germline-derived CDR1 and CDR2 are SGHAT and FQNNGV. The CDR3 loop reads CASSLGQMNTEAFF. The CDR3 region has the DNA TGTGCCAGCAGCTTGGGACAGATGAACACTGAAGCTTTCTTT.

The chain is built from TRBV2 and TRBJ1-1; tentatively, D is TRBD1 (5 bases). Germline CDR1 is SNHLY and CDR2 is FYNNEI. V was pared by 0 bases and J by 4 bases, with 6 bases between. This CDR3 has 13 residues. CDR3 loop: CASSEAGGTEAFF. In nucleotides, the CDR3 is TGTGCCAGCAGTGAAGCGGGGGGCACTGAAGCTTTCTTT.

The genes are TRBV6-2 or TRBV6-3 and TRBJ1-5; unclear D gene. V was pared by 6 bases and J by 0 bases, with 15 bases between. The CDR3 runs to 16 residues. Germline values: CDR1 MNHEY, CDR2 SVGEGT. The chain's CDR3 is CASSTRADFSNQPQHF. As DNA, the CDR3 is TGTGCCAGCAGCACGAGGGCAGACTTTAGCAATCAGCCCCAGCATTTT.